Included here is one T cell receptor (beta chain) sequence, with context. Its antigen is still unknown. The junction had 12 bases not matched to a gene; V was cut back by 2 bases and J by 6 bases. The germline V gene encodes CDR1 SQVTM and CDR2 ANQGSEA. The CDR3 covers 15 residues. The data stem from a study of CD8 T cells in Susac syndrome. For the study at large: Treatment at blood withdrawal was none, corticosteroids, or intravenous immunoglobulin alone in Susac syndrome patients. Overall study findings and caveats: Clonal expansion involving Susac CD8+ cells peaked in TEMRA cells and active patients.

When the RNA was reverse transcribed, random hexamers were used with an input of roughly 0.45 to 1 ug. The TCR beta CDR3 was amplified by immunoSEQ multiplex PCR across 54 Vbeta, 13 Jbeta. TCRdb reprocessed the immunoSEQ multiplex PCR reads via MiXCR and lists one record per CDR3 protein. Of 50,000 to 55,000 distinct CDR3 sequences in the sample, just under 95% were seen once. TCR beta sequences were obtained from blood CD8+ and CD4+ T cells. The sequence was collected from a human donor with Susac syndrome. The chain combines TRBV29-1 with TRBJ1-1; 7 bases are a match to TRBD1. Sample: CD8+ T cells from PBMCs. The DNA of the CDR3 is TGCAGCGTTGAATCGGGTCACAGGGGACTGCCTGAAGCTTTCTTT. Translated, it gives CSVESGHRGLPEAFF.